These T cell receptor beta chains were read from a single sample in a study of blood T cell repertoires in COVID-19. The protocol was immunoSEQ multiplex PCR, while the TCRdb copy is restricted to in-frame clones and leaves out a portion. The sample carries tens of thousands of clones, about 82% recorded once. Sequencing input: peripheral blood. These receptor sequences come from a human donor in a cohort sampled during active COVID-19. Both conserved end residues are part of each CDR3. D genes are given only for firm matches. Expanded clones get a size class; other rows say once, few or many, or leave the size out.

TRBV12-5,.,TRBJ2-7,.,TGTGCTAGTGGCCCTAACCAGGGCAGGGAGCAGTACTTC,CASGPNQGREQYF
TRBV5-8,TRBD1,TRBJ1-4,.,TGTGCCAGCAGCTTGGCCTACGGACAGGGATTTAATGAAAAACTGTTTTTT,CASSLAYGQGFNEKLFF
TRBV25-1,.,TRBJ1-4,.,TGTGCCAGCAGTGTGGCAGGAGGGTATGAAAAACTGTTTTTT,CASSVAGGYEKLFF
TRBV12-3/TRBV12-4,.,TRBJ2-2,.,TGTGCCAGCAGTGTCCGGACTAACGGGGAGCTGTTTTTT,CASSVRTNGELFF
TRBV5-6,.,TRBJ2-1,few,TGTGCCAGCAGCCCCCTGGCAGGGTCCTCCTACAATGAGCAGTTCTTC,CASSPLAGSSYNEQFF
TRBV4-3,TRBD2,TRBJ2-7,few,TGCGCCAGCAGCCTGACTAGCGGGAGAGGGGACGAGCAGTACTTC,CASSLTSGRGDEQYF
TRBV6-6,.,TRBJ1-6,.,TGTGCCAGCACGAGGAATTCACCCCTCCACTTT,CASTRNSPLHF
TRBV5-4,TRBD1,TRBJ1-2,few,TGTGCCAGCAGAACGACAGGGACTAACTATGGCTACACCTTC,CASRTTGTNYGYTF
TRBV25-1,.,TRBJ1-4,.,TGTGCCAGCAGTGACTCAGATACGGGAGAAAAACTGTTTTTT,CASSDSDTGEKLFF
TRBV7-2,.,TRBJ1-6,.,TGTGCCAGCAGCTTAGACCAGGGGACCCGCTCACCCCTCCACTTT,CASSLDQGTRSPLHF
TRBV19,.,TRBJ1-4,once,TGTGCCAGTAGTAACCACGGTAGGGGTGTTGCTGAAAAACTGTTTTTT,CASSNHGRGVAEKLFF
TRBV18,.,TRBJ2-5,.,TGTGCCAGCTCACCCAGTCAGGCGGAGACCCAGTACTTC,CASSPSQAETQYF
TRBV19,.,TRBJ2-1,.,TGTGCCACCAGGGCCAGGACCTCCTACAATGAGCAGTTCTTC,CATRARTSYNEQFF
TRBV24-1,TRBD2,TRBJ2-3,.,TGTGCCACCAGTGATGCTACTAGCGGAGGCCCAGATACGCAGTATTTT,CATSDATSGGPDTQYF
TRBV12-3/TRBV12-4,.,TRBJ2-5,.,TGTGCCAGCAGTTCCAGGAAAGAGACCCAGTACTTC,CASSSRKETQYF
TRBV3-1/TRBV3-2,.,TRBJ2-7,.,TGTGCCAGCAGCCGGGAAGCGAGGGGAGGCCACGAGCAGTACTTC,CASSREARGGHEQYF
TRBV29-1,.,TRBJ1-2,.,TGCAGCCTCGATGGGGGCCCTGTCTATGGCTACACCTTC,CSLDGGPVYGYTF
TRBV5-6,.,TRBJ2-6,.,TGTGCCAGCAGCTTGGTTAGCTCTGGGGCCAACGTCCTGACTTTC,CASSLVSSGANVLTF
TRBV7-9,TRBD1,TRBJ2-2,.,TGTGCCAGCAGCATCCGGGACAGGGACGGGGAGCTGTTTTTT,CASSIRDRDGELFF
TRBV11-2,TRBD1,TRBJ2-5,.,TGTGCCAGCAGCTGGACAGGGTTCGAGACCCAGTACTTC,CASSWTGFETQYF
TRBV27,TRBD1,TRBJ2-7,few,TGTGCCAGCAGTTTCTCCCCGACAGGGTCGGTTGAGCAGTACTTC,CASSFSPTGSVEQYF
TRBV21-1,.,TRBJ2-1,.,TGTGCCAGCAGCAAAAAGGGGGGACTAGCGGGAGTGGAGCAGTTCTTC,CASSKKGGLAGVEQFF
TRBV9,TRBD2,TRBJ2-3,.,TGTGCCAGCAGCGCCTCGTGGGGGACTAGCGGAGATACGCAGTATTTT,CASSASWGTSGDTQYF
TRBV19,TRBD1,TRBJ2-5,.,TGTGCCAGTAGTATAGCGAGACAGGGCGGAGAGACCCAGTACTTC,CASSIARQGGETQYF
TRBV7-9,.,TRBJ1-6,few,TGTGCCAGCAGCTTAGCCGGGTCCACTCATTCACCCCTCCACTTT,CASSLAGSTHSPLHF
TRBV5-4,.,TRBJ1-2,.,TGTGCCAGCAGATCCCAGGGTGATGGGTATGGCTACACCTTC,CASRSQGDGYGYTF